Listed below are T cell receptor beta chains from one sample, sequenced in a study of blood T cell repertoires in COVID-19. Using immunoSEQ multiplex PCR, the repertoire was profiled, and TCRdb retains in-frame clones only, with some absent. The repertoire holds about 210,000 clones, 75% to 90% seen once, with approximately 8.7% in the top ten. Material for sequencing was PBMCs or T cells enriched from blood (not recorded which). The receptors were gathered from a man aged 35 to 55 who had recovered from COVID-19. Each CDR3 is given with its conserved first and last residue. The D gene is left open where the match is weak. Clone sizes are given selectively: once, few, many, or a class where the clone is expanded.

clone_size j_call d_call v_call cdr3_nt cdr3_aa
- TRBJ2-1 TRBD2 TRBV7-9 TGTGCCAGCAGCTCGGGACTAGCGGGAGGTTCCGGTTTAAATGAGCAGTTCTTC CASSSGLAGGSGLNEQFF
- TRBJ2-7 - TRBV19 TGTGCCAGTAGTTCCGTCGAGAGCTCCTACGAGCAGTACTTC CASSSVESSYEQYF
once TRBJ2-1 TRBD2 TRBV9 TGTGCCAGCAGCGTAGAAACTAGCGCACGGGAGCAGTTCTTC CASSVETSAREQFF
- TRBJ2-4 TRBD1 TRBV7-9 TGTGCCAGCAGCTTAGACAGGGGTGACATTCAGTACTTC CASSLDRGDIQYF
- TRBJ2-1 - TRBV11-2 TGTGCCAGCAGCTTTAACAACTACAATGAGCAGTTCTTC CASSFNNYNEQFF
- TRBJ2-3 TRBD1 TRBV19 TGTGCCAGTAGCAGGAAGGGGGCCGGCACAGATACGCAGTATTTT CASSRKGAGTDTQYF
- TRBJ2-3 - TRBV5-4 TGTGCCAGCAGCTTGGACGGACTAACCCCTAGCACAGATACGCAGTATTTT CASSLDGLTPSTDTQYF
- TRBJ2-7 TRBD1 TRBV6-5 TGTGCCAGCAGTCAGGGGACAGGGTCCCCCTACGAGCAGTACTTC CASSQGTGSPYEQYF
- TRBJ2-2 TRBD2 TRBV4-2 TGTGCCAGCAGCCCCCGGACTAGCGGGGATGGCGGGGAGCTGTTTTTT CASSPRTSGDGGELFF
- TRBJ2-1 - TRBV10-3 TGTGCCATCAGTTACAGCAACAATGAGCAGTTCTTC CAISYSNNEQFF
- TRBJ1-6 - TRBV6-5 TGTGCCAGCAGTTACGCGCAGGGTTATTCACCCCTCCACTTT CASSYAQGYSPLHF
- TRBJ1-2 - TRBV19 TGTGCCAGTAGTCTTCGGACAGAGACCTATGGCTACACCTTC CASSLRTETYGYTF
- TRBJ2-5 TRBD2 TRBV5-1 TGCGCCAGCAGCTTGGCTAGCGGGATGGGGGAGACCCAGTACTTC CASSLASGMGETQYF
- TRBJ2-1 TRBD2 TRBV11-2 TGTGCCAGCAGCCTTCTAGCGGGAGTGGGGTACAATGAGCAGTTCTTC CASSLLAGVGYNEQFF
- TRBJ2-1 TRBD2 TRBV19 TGTGCCAGTAGTCGCGGACTAGCGGGGGATAATGAGCAGTTCTTC CASSRGLAGDNEQFF
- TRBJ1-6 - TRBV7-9 TGTGCCAGCACTCCCGCGATTGGTTCACCCCTCCACTTT CASTPAIGSPLHF
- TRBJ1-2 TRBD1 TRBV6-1 TGTGCCAGCAGTGAGGGACAGGGGGCGGTCTTTGGCTACACCTTC CASSEGQGAVFGYTF